What follows describes a single T cell receptor beta chain. V shed 4 bases and J shed 1 base, with 10 bases lying between them. The CDR3 covers 14 residues. From germline, CDR1 is SEHNR and CDR2 FQNEAQ (reference sequence). These data are taken from a study of blood T cell repertoires in COVID-19. The overall study: COVID-19 samples from acute and convalescent phases originated in the United States, Italy and Spain. T cells, B-cell-depleted T cells, or PBMCs supplied cDNA or gDNA.

In the original workflow: Estimation of nucleated cell counts relied on the amplification of reference gene primers. Clones were sequenced by immunoSEQ multiplex PCR, and TCRdb holds only the in-frame ones, with some missing. D and trimming were read from the DNA, whereas the V and J calls and clone size are those reported in that table. The sample includes some 200,000 clones, about nine tenths seen only once; the top ten take nearly 0.55%. This clonotype was obtained from a man aged 50-59 years with acute or convalescent COVID-19. Sequencing used peripheral blood. The chain joins TRBV7-9 to TRBJ1-1; TRBD1 might be the D (5 bases). CDR3 protein: CASSSQGGNTEAFF. As DNA, the CDR3 is TGTGCCAGCAGCTCGCAGGGTGGGAACACTGAAGCTTTCTTT.